Following are 20 T cell receptor beta chains from one sample sequenced in a study of blood T cell repertoires in COVID-19. Profiled with immunoSEQ multiplex PCR; TCRdb holds only in-frame clones, not every one. The sample comprises 300,000 to 400,000 clones, around nine tenths of which are singletons, and roughly 2.6% rests with the top ten. The specimen was PBMCs or T cells enriched from blood (not recorded which). These receptor sequences come from a man aged 60 to 69 who had recovered from COVID-19.

This clone has a single count. The chain joins TRBV6-5 to TRBJ2-7; possible D gene TRBD1, 6 bases. The CDR3 has 14 amino acids. The V gene lost 0 bases and the J gene lost 4 bases, with 10 bases spanning the gap. Germline V gives CDR1 MNHEY, CDR2 SVGAGI. The CDR3: CASSYSLQGYEQYF. DNA of the CDR3: TGTGCCAGCAGTTACTCGTTACAGGGATACGAGCAGTACTTC.

CDR3 amino acids: CSAGQKNTEAFF. The CDR3 coding sequence is TGCAGCGCCGGACAGAAGAACACTGAAGCTTTCTTT. The genes are TRBV29-1 and TRBJ1-1; tentatively, D is TRBD1 (6 bases). Germline V CDR1 and CDR2: SQVTM, ANQGSEA. Trimming stripped 7 bases from V and 1 base from J, with 10 bases between. The CDR3 contains 12 residues.

In nucleotides, the CDR3 is TGTGCCAGCAGCTTCTTGGGGGGGGATACACCCCTCCACTTT. It specifies CASSFLGGDTPLHF. This chain joins TRBV5-6 and TRBJ1-6; D is possibly TRBD1 (5 bases). V dropped 2 bases and J dropped 11 bases, with 14 bases sitting between them. This CDR3 has 14 residues. From germline, CDR1 is SGHDT and CDR2 YYEEEE. The complete variable domain, with remaining parts taken from reference TRBV5-6 and TRBJ1-6, reads DAGVTQSPTHLIKTRGQQVTLRCSPKSGHDTVSWYQQALGQGPQFIFQYYEEEERQRGNFPDRFSGHQFPNYSSELNVNALLLGDSALYLCASSFLGGDTPLHFGNGTRLTVT.

A few counts support this clone. The rearrangement joins TRBV25-1 to TRBJ2-7, with D uncertain. Trimming removed 1 base from V and 3 bases from J, with 13 bases in between. CDR1 is MGHDK, CDR2 SYGVNS, per germline. There are 15 residues in the CDR3. CDR3 bases: TGTGCCAGCAGTGAATCGTTAGGAGTCCGCTACGAGCAGTACTTC. Translating gives CASSESLGVRYEQYF.

The V gene is TRBV11-2, the J gene TRBJ2-1; 10 bases map to TRBD2. The CDR3 is 16 amino acids. Germline values: CDR1 SGHAT, CDR2 FQNNGV. The trim removed 2 bases at V and 4 bases at J, leaving 5 bases unmatched. The CDR3 DNA reads as TGTGCCAGCAGCTTACTAGCGGGAGCGGGTTACAATGAGCAGTTCTTC. Translation: CASSLLAGAGYNEQFF.

The CDR3 spells CASSLTTGKNTEAFF. CDR3 in DNA: TGTGCCAGCAGCCTTACCACAGGAAAGAACACTGAAGCTTTCTTT. V is TRBV7-2 and J is TRBJ1-1; D might be TRBD1 (5 bases). The germline V and J ends were trimmed by 5 bases and 1 base, with 14 bases remaining between them. Germline V gene lookup returns CDR1 SGHTA and CDR2 FQGNSA. There are 15 residues in the CDR3.

V and J are TRBV10-3 and TRBJ2-7, with D possibly TRBD2 on 6 matching bases. Germline assignment: CDR1 ENHRY and CDR2 SYGVKD. Trimming removed 7 bases at V and 4 bases at J, with 17 bases between. The CDR3 has 14 residues. This CDR3 reads CAIIPGRGQYEQYF. In DNA, the CDR3 is TGTGCCATCATCCCAGGGCGGGGTCAGTACGAGCAGTACTTC.

V is TRBV5-6 and J is TRBJ1-3, with no clear D. CDR1 and CDR2 from the germline V gene are SGHDT and YYEEEE. V was shortened by 7 bases and J by 0 bases, with 14 bases between the two germline ends. The CDR3 is 15 residues long. This CDR3 reads CASGSQKSSGNTIYF. In DNA, the CDR3 is TGTGCCAGCGGCTCACAGAAGAGCTCTGGAAACACCATATATTTT.

This rearrangement joins TRBV7-2 to TRBJ1-4, with D maybe TRBD1 (6 bases). V was pared by 5 bases and J by 14 bases, with 21 bases between. The CDR3 is made up of 14 amino acids. Looked up from germline, CDR1 is SGHTA and CDR2 is FQGNSA. CDR3 residues: CASSPPGAGRGLFF. The CDR3 nucleotides are TGTGCCAGCAGCCCACCGGGGGCAGGGAGGGGGCTGTTTTTT.

In nucleotides, the CDR3 is TGTGCCAGCAGCAGCGGGGTAACTAGCGGACCACTCTCCTACAATGAGCAGTTCTTC. Amino acid sequence: CASSSGVTSGPLSYNEQFF. The chain uses TRBV5-4 and TRBJ2-1, with 8 bases matching TRBD2. CDR1 is SGHNT, CDR2 YYREEE, per germline (reference sequence). The CDR3 loop spans 19 amino acids. With 4 bases clipped from V and 0 bases from J, the junction kept 15 bases outside the gene matches.

This clone was detected only once. The chain combines TRBV5-1 with TRBJ2-3; a possible D gene is TRBD2 (6 bases). CDR1 and CDR2 (germline): SGHRS, YFSETQ. Trimming stripped 4 bases from V and 4 bases from J, with 13 bases between. The CDR3 loop spans 14 amino acids. The CDR3 sequence: CASSQGGWADTQYF. CDR3 bases: TGCGCCAGCAGCCAGGGAGGCTGGGCAGATACGCAGTATTTT.

This chain uses TRBV19 with TRBJ2-1, with 7 bases matching TRBD2. Germline CDR1 and CDR2: LNHDA and SQIVND (reference sequence). The J segment lost 11 bases and the V segment lost 5 bases, leaving 9 bases of the junction unmatched. The length of the CDR3 is 13 residues. CDR3 sequence reads: CASSFTQRGKQFF. For the CDR3, the DNA is TGTGCCAGTAGTTTCACCCAGCGGGGAAAGCAGTTCTTC.

The rearrangement uses TRBV24-1 and TRBJ1-2; TRBD1 aligns across 9 bases. The CDR3 has 15 amino acids. Trimming at V came to 9 bases and at J to 3 bases, leaving 10 bases not matched to a gene. Germline-derived CDR1 and CDR2 are KGHDR and SFDVKD. The CDR3 DNA reads TGTGCCACCTCCACGACAGGGGGGATAGACTATGGCTACACCTTC. It translates to CATSTTGGIDYGYTF.

This clone was seen once. This rearrangement joins TRBV10-3 to TRBJ2-7; 8 bases are shared with TRBD1. The trim removed 9 bases at V and 5 bases at J, leaving 12 bases unmatched. Per the germline V gene, CDR1 is ENHRY and CDR2 is SYGVKD. The CDR3 is 14 residues long. In DNA form, the CDR3 reads TGTGCCATTGCCCCCCCGGGGACAGGCGACGAGCAGTACTTC. This encodes CAIAPPGTGDEQYF.

This chain uses TRBV4-2 with TRBJ1-2; D gene unclear. Germline CDR1 reads LGHNA; CDR2 reads YNFKEQ. Trimming took 0 bases from V and 8 from J, leaving 19 bases between them. The CDR3 runs 16 residues. The CDR3 region is CASSQDSGAPIRGYTF. CDR3 nucleotides: TGTGCCAGCAGCCAAGATTCGGGAGCTCCGATCAGGGGCTACACCTTC.

This clone was counted once. The chain recombines TRBV18 with TRBJ2-2, with a weak D call TRBD2 (5 bases). The V end lost 1 base, the J end lost 7 bases, and 7 bases lay between the germline ends. The CDR3 is made up of 13 amino acids. CDR1 and CDR2 (germline): KGHSH, LQKENI. In DNA, the CDR3 is TGTGCCAGCTCACCACTAGGAGGCGGGGAGCTGTTTTTT. Its translation is CASSPLGGGELFF.

The V call is TRBV10-3, the J call TRBJ2-1; D call uncertain. With 6 bases removed from V and 0 bases from J, the gap between germline ends came to 12 bases. CDR3 size: 15 residues. Germline V gene sequence: CDR1 ENHRY, CDR2 SYGVKD. This CDR3 is CAISRLFGSYNEQFF. CDR3 coding DNA: TGTGCCATCAGCCGACTTTTCGGCTCCTACAATGAGCAGTTCTTC.

The V call is TRBV5-8, the J call TRBJ1-2, with 9 positions matching TRBD1. The CDR3 totals 16 residues. The germline gives CDR1 SGHTS, CDR2 YDEGEE. Trimming took 3 bases from V and 1 from J; bases not matched to a gene: 7. The CDR3 sequence: CASSYPGQGFNYGYTF. The CDR3 bases are TGTGCCAGCAGCTATCCGGGACAGGGTTTTAACTATGGCTACACCTTC.

This chain's CDR3 is CASSGLESYSNQPQHF. Written as DNA, the CDR3 is TGTGCCAGCAGTGGATTAGAAAGCTATAGCAATCAGCCCCAGCATTTT. The chain employs TRBV2 and TRBJ1-5; D not resolved. Germline-derived CDR1 and CDR2 are SNHLY and FYNNEI. CDR3 length: 16 amino acids. Trimming stripped 4 bases from V and 0 bases from J, with 13 bases between.

The chain has TRBV6-5 and TRBJ2-1; D is ambiguous. V was pared by 0 bases and J by 2 bases, with 11 bases between. Germline-derived CDR1 and CDR2 are MNHEY and SVGAGI. CDR3 length: 16 residues. The CDR3 DNA follows: TGTGCCAGCAGTTACTCGGGCCAGGTTGCCTACAATGAGCAGTTCTTC. This codes for CASSYSGQVAYNEQFF.